Shown below are 16 T cell receptor beta chains from a single sample sequenced in a study of cytomegalovirus exposure and HLA in healthy donors. 60 Vbeta and 13 Jbeta primers were used in PCR. Clones were read by immunoSEQ multiplex PCR, and TCRdb kept only the in-frame ones, dropping some. The sample yields some 140,000 clones, approximately 74% seen once. Material for sequencing was PBMCs. These receptor sequences come from a man between 18 and 29 years old in good health and CMV-seronegative.

This CDR3 reads CASSPWSGRTDTQYF. CDR3 DNA sequence: TGTGCCAGCAGCCCCTGGAGTGGGAGGACAGATACGCAGTATTTT. The chain is built from TRBV7-6 and TRBJ2-3; possibly TRBD2 for D (6 bases). Trimming removed 5 bases at V and 3 bases at J, with 15 bases between. This CDR3 is built from 15 residues. Per the germline V gene, CDR1 is SGHVS and CDR2 is FNYEAQ.

As concerns this clone: In the same sample, other DNA sequences code for this CDR3. V and J are TRBV5-8 and TRBJ2-7; 9 nucleotides line up with TRBD1. Germline V CDR1 and CDR2: SGHTS, YDEGEE. The CDR3 consists of 15 residues. V lost 2 bases to trimming and J lost 1 base; unmatched junction nucleotides: 4. The CDR3 DNA reads as TGTGCCAGCAGCTTTTGGGACAGGGCTTCCTACGAGCAGTACGTC. This encodes CASSFWDRASYEQYV.

There are a few counts of this clone. The gene calls are TRBV4-3 and TRBJ1-4; 9 bases agree with TRBD1. The CDR3 contains 17 residues. The V segment lost 1 base and the J segment 6 bases; nucleotides outside the gene matches: 9. Germline V CDR1 and CDR2: LGHNA, YSLEER. The CDR3 is CASSQGVPGQGDEKLFF. CDR3 in DNA: TGCGCCAGCAGCCAAGGTGTTCCGGGACAGGGAGATGAAAAACTGTTTTTT.

This chain connects TRBV4-1 to TRBJ2-3, with D unresolved. This CDR3 has 20 residues. V was pared by 0 bases and J by 5 bases, with 27 bases between. Germline V gene data show CDR1 as MGHRA and CDR2 as YSYEKL. CDR3 sequence reads: CASSQDGSGTVVYREDTQYF. The CDR3 DNA reads TGCGCCAGCAGCCAAGATGGTAGTGGAACAGTAGTATATCGTGAAGATACGCAGTATTTT.

The chain employs TRBV5-5 and TRBJ1-2, with D possibly TRBD1 on 6 matching bases. Germline lookup yields CDR1 SGHKS and CDR2 YYEKEE (reference sequence). Trimming removed 5 bases at V and 6 bases at J, with 14 bases between. This CDR3 is 13 amino acids long. CDR3: CASSQQGDDGYTF. The CDR3 DNA follows: TGTGCCAGCAGTCAACAGGGAGATGATGGCTACACCTTC.

The rearrangement links TRBV20-1 to TRBJ2-5; D ambiguous. Germline V gene sequence: CDR1 DFQATT, CDR2 SNEGSKA (reference sequence). This CDR3 region has 11 residues. The V gene lost 1 base and the J gene lost 9 bases, with 9 bases spanning the gap. This CDR3 reads CSARVVEAQYF. CDR3 DNA: TGCAGTGCTAGAGTAGTTGAGGCCCAGTACTTC.

The J gene is TRBJ2-5, the V gene TRBV5-6; 11 bases match TRBD2. Trimming removed 4 bases from V and 5 bases from J; junction bases left unmatched: 7. The length of the CDR3 is 15 residues. Germline V lookup: CDR1 SGHDT, CDR2 YYEEEE. The CDR3 loop is CASSTRLAGYETQYF. The CDR3 nucleotides read TGTGCCAGCAGCACGAGACTAGCGGGGTATGAGACCCAGTACTTC.

The chain recombines TRBV5-6 with TRBJ1-2; no clear D gene. Per germline, CDR1 SGHDT and CDR2 YYEEEE. The V and J ends lost 0 bases and 4 bases respectively, with 10 bases between them. This CDR3 comprises 14 residues. This CDR3 reads CASSLGSRTYGYTF. Here the CDR3 DNA reads TGTGCCAGCAGCTTGGGATCGCGTACCTATGGCTACACCTTC.

This clone is a singleton in its sample. The chain uses TRBV4-1 and TRBJ1-1; 8 bases agree with TRBD1. The CDR3 covers 14 residues. Trimming at V came to 3 bases and at J to 1 base, leaving 1 base not matched to a gene. Germline V CDR1 and CDR2: MGHRA, YSYEKL. DNA of the CDR3: TGCGCCAGCAGCCAGGACAGGGCGAACACTGAAGCTTTCTTT. Translated: CASSQDRANTEAFF.

This chain uses TRBV7-9 with TRBJ2-1; 7 nucleotides match TRBD1. Per germline, CDR1 SEHNR and CDR2 FQNEAQ (reference sequence). The CDR3 is made up of 14 amino acids. V was pared by 1 base and J by 8 bases, with 5 bases of the junction left unmatched. CDR3 sequence reads: CASSLVGGGDEQFF. DNA of the CDR3: TGTGCCAGCAGCTTAGTAGGGGGCGGCGATGAGCAGTTCTTC.

The chain recombines TRBV7-2 with TRBJ2-1, with TRBD2 as a possible D gene (6 bases). From germline, CDR1 is SGHTA and CDR2 FQGNSA. The CDR3 loop spans 16 amino acids. V was clipped by 4 bases and J by 1 base, with 14 bases between them. This CDR3 reads CASSSLGGYSYNEQFF. CDR3 nucleotides: TGTGCCAGCAGCTCTCTGGGGGGTTATTCCTACAATGAGCAGTTCTTC.

V is TRBV7-9 and J is TRBJ2-7, with 7 bases matching TRBD1. The V gene's germline CDR1 is SEHNR and CDR2 FQNEAQ (reference sequence). CDR3 length: 17 amino acids. Trimming at V came to 2 bases and at J to 3 bases, leaving 13 bases not matched to a gene. The CDR3 DNA is TGTGCCAGCAGCTTATTTGGGGGCCGGGACAGTAGCTACGAGCAGTACTTC. Its translation is CASSLFGGRDSSYEQYF.

The chain joins TRBV5-1 to TRBJ1-6; D is undetermined. CDR1 and CDR2 from the germline V gene are SGHRS and YFSETQ. The CDR3 has 15 residues. Trimming cost V 4 bases and J 4 bases, with 12 bases left between them. The CDR3 DNA is TGCGCCAGCAGCAAGGACGGGGATTATAATTCACCCCTCCACTTT. Translating gives CASSKDGDYNSPLHF.

The rearrangement uses TRBV4-2 and TRBJ1-6; 10 nucleotides line up with TRBD1. The CDR3 loop spans 16 amino acids. Germline CDR1 and CDR2: LGHNA and YNFKEQ. The V and J ends lost 0 bases and 10 bases, in that order; junction bases with no gene match: 6. The CDR3 spells CASSQEMTGGGSPLHF. In DNA, the CDR3 is TGTGCCAGCAGCCAAGAAATGACAGGGGGCGGCTCACCCCTCCACTTT.

This clone was detected only once. The rearrangement joins TRBV7-2 to TRBJ2-1, with D hard to call. The CDR3 has 11 residues. V was pared by 2 bases and J by 15 bases, with 11 bases between. Germline-derived CDR1 and CDR2 are SGHTA and FQGNSA. As DNA, the CDR3 is TGTGCCAGCAGCTTACGGTATAATCCGTTCTTC. Its translation is CASSLRYNPFF.

Written as DNA, the CDR3 is TGTGCCAGCAGCTTAGCGAACACGTTCACCGGGGAGCTGTTTTTT. Translated, it gives CASSLANTFTGELFF. V and J are TRBV11-1 and TRBJ2-2; D is unresolved. The germline V gene has CDR1 SGHAT and CDR2 FQDESV (reference sequence). CDR3 length equals 15 residues. The V and J ends lost 0 bases and 4 bases respectively, with 9 bases between them. The variable domain in full, with the rest retrieved from reference TRBV11-1 and TRBJ2-2, is EAEVAQSPRYKITEKSQAVAFWCDPISGHATLYWYRQILGQGPELLVQFQDESVVDDSQLPKDRFSAERLKGVDSTLKIQPAELGDSAMYLCASSLANTFTGELFFGEGSRLTVL.